The entry below describes one T cell receptor beta chain. Its antigen remains unknown. These data are taken from a study of vaccination and CD4 T cells after COVID-19. As for the study in general: A few convalescent patients were sampled at day 14 and days 161 to 241 post-vaccination.

The time point here: late sampling 161 to 241 days after vaccination in three convalescent patients. Treatment: approximately 9-day PBMC culture with coronavirus spike peptide pools or control peptides (ViraFEST assay). The ViraFEST method relied on peptide pools to expand antigen-specific T cells, followed by TCR sequencing. Each well held over 1.5 million PBMCs in IL-2 (about 10 IU/ml) medium with around 9.4 ug/ml peptide pools. V gave up 10 bases and J gave up 5 bases, with 18 bases separating them. This CDR3 has 15 amino acids. The V gene's germline CDR1 is MDHEN and CDR2 SYDVKM. Overall study findings and caveats: Convalescent patients' clones that were vaccine-specific were spike mono-reactive in 304 of 307 cases.

Cultured CD4+ T-cell DNA underwent Oncomine TCR Beta short-read sequencing. In TCRdb, the PCR reads were re-called with MiXCR into one record per CDR3 protein. The table has 20,000 to 25,000 distinct CDR3 sequences, roughly 40% seen once; the top ten hold 9% to 10%. Specimen: CD4+ T cells from blood, cultured in vitro, collected about 7 months after SARS-CoV-2 vaccination. The TCR originated in a human donor who had recovered from COVID-19. V and J are TRBV28 and TRBJ2-6, with a tentative D call TRBD1 (6 bases). For the CDR3, the DNA is TGTGCCACGGTTTCGCAGGGGACGCGGGCCAACGTCCTGACTTTC. Translating gives CATVSQGTRANVLTF.